This TCR beta chain was captured in a study of human CD8 memory T cell subsets. With exhausted-like traits, TPEX cells were early memory CD8+ T cells that were CCR7+ PD-1+ TIGIT+. Extraction of RNA, which was performed with an RNeasy Mini Kit, drew on duplicate vials of around 140,000 sorted CD8+ T cells per subset. To note about this clonotype: The antigen is unknown.

CDR3 length equals 13 residues. CDR1 and CDR2 (germline): LNHNV, YYDKDF (reference sequence). Findings of the study overall: The Chao1 estimates suggested that precursor exhausted T cells were less diverse than stem-like memory T cells. Only one chain type (the T cell receptor beta chain) was sequenced in this study.

UMI-labeled 5' RACE was used, and it produced the TCR beta libraries. Following a re-call of the 5' RACE reads, TCRdb has one entry per CDR3 protein and lacks DNA. Across thousands of distinct CDR3 sequences, the top ten clones capture 15% of the sample. The origin of this receptor is a human donor in good health. This chain joins TRBV15 and TRBJ2-7; TCRdb lists TRBD1, though no DNA is available to test this call. Sequenced: CD8+ T cells from PBMCs. This CDR3 reads CATSSDRGSEQYF.